The clone carrying this T cell receptor beta chain came up many times. Its cognate antigen is unknown. The data derive from a study of prognosis after radiotherapy for stage I lung cancer. Study as a whole: Adenocarcinoma was the tumor type in 11 to 13 patients, squamous cell carcinoma in several. Findings and limits, study-wide: It was in patients who developed distant metastases that Shannon entropy after stereotactic body radiation therapy was lower.

From genomic DNA, TCR beta CDR3 was amplified by two-round multiplex PCR. The authors ran first-round PCR with primers specific to each TRBV and TRBJ gene. TCRdb reprocessed the multiplex PCR reads with MiXCR, giving one entry per CDR3 protein. Of around 63,000 distinct CDR3 sequences in the sample, about a quarter were seen once. Sample: PBMCs, taken before or after stereotactic body radiation therapy (not recorded which). The clonotype originates from a donor older than 45 with non-small cell lung cancer.

This CDR3 reads CSALGTSGGAGSYEQYF. In DNA form, the CDR3 reads TGCAGTGCTCTGGGGACTAGCGGGGGGGCCGGGTCCTACGAGCAGTACTTC. This chain links TRBV20-1 with TRBJ2-7; 16 bases match TRBD2. The CDR3 has 17 residues. CDR1 is DFQATT and CDR2 is SNEGSKA in the germline V gene (reference sequence). V gave up 5 bases and J gave up 1 base; unmatched junction bases: 8.